The 32 T cell receptor beta chains in this list originate from one sample, sequenced in a study of cytomegalovirus exposure and HLA in healthy donors. Libraries were prepared by immunoSEQ multiplex PCR; TCRdb keeps only in-frame clonotypes and omits some of them. The top ten hold around 11% of the sample, which has hundreds of thousands of clones, about 90% seen once. Sequenced: PBMCs. Receptors originate from a man aged 18 to 29 in good health and CMV-seropositive.

This clone showed up just a few times. CDR3 DNA sequence: TGTGCCAGCAGTTCCTTCTTGGGCTCCGGGACAGCCCTCACAGATACGCAGTATTTT. It specifies CASSSFLGSGTALTDTQYF. V usage is TRBV27 and J usage is TRBJ2-3; 7 bases fit TRBD1. The CDR3 sequence is 19 residues long. Per germline, CDR1 MNHEY and CDR2 SMNVEV (reference sequence). Unmatched junction bases numbered 18, after V lost 4 bases and J lost 2 bases.

The rearrangement uses TRBV4-1 and TRBJ1-4; D is perhaps TRBD1 (6 bases). Germline lookup yields CDR1 MGHRA and CDR2 YSYEKL. V was clipped by 5 bases and J by 0 bases, with 7 bases between them. The length of the CDR3 is 14 residues. The CDR3 sequence is CASSTGTTNEKLFF. The CDR3 DNA reads as TGCGCCAGCAGCACAGGGACAACTAATGAAAAACTGTTTTTT.

This clone was seen more than once but under ten times. This sequence joins TRBV5-4 and TRBJ1-2; D remains ambiguous. CDR1 is SGHNT and CDR2 is YYREEE in the germline V gene (reference sequence). There are 15 residues in the CDR3. V shed 1 base and J shed 4 bases, with 14 bases lying between them. The DNA for the CDR3 is TGTGCCAGCAGCTTGAATGCGGGTCAACGCTATGGCTACACCTTC. It encodes CASSLNAGQRYGYTF.

V gene TRBV13 combines with J gene TRBJ2-7; D perhaps matches TRBD2 (6 bases). The CDR3 contains 18 residues. The germline gives CDR1 PRHDT, CDR2 FYEKMQ (reference sequence). V was cut by 2 bases and J by 2 bases, with 22 bases left in between. CDR3 sequence reads: CASSLSGSGRRKAYEQYF. In DNA, the CDR3 is TGTGCCAGCAGCTTATCCGGGAGCGGGCGGAGAAAAGCCTACGAGCAGTACTTC.

This clone has a single count. The CDR3: CASSSGTGEVWGEKLFF. The CDR3 nucleotides are TGTGCCAGCAGTTCCGGGACAGGGGAGGTGTGGGGTGAAAAACTGTTTTTT. The chain is built from TRBV28 and TRBJ1-4, with 10 positions matching TRBD1. The ends lost 4 bases at V and 7 bases at J; junction bases unmatched: 12. The V gene's germline CDR1 is MDHEN and CDR2 SYDVKM. This CDR3 spans 17 amino acids. The variable domain in full, with the rest retrieved from reference TRBV28 and TRBJ1-4, is DVKVTQSSRYLVKRTGEKVFLECVQDMDHENMFWYRQDPGLGLRLIYFSYDVKMKEKGDIPEGYSVSREKKERFSLILESASTNQTSMYLCASSSGTGEVWGEKLFFGSGTQLSVL.

This chain links TRBV2 with TRBJ2-5; TRBD2 might be the D (6 bases). This CDR3 has 12 amino acids. Trimming took 6 bases from V and 4 from J, leaving 9 bases between them. Per germline, CDR1 SNHLY and CDR2 FYNNEI. In DNA form, the CDR3 reads TGTGCCAGCAGACTAGCTCGAGAGACCCAGTACTTC. Its protein product is CASRLARETQYF. The full variable domain, with the rest looked up from reference TRBV2 and TRBJ2-5, is EPEVTQTPSHQVTQMGQEVILRCVPISNHLYFYWYRQILGQKVEFLVSFYNNEISEKSEIFDDQFSVERPDGSNFTLKIRSTKLEDSAMYFCASRLARETQYFGPGTRLLVL.

In this sample, this clone turned up once. The V and J genes are TRBV29-1 and TRBJ1-3; D perhaps matches TRBD1 (6 bases). V lost 2 bases and J 1 base, leaving 9 bases between the germline ends. This CDR3 is built from 14 residues. CDR1 and CDR2 from the germline V gene are SQVTM and ANQGSEA. The CDR3 sequence: CSVEWGQSGNTIYF. The CDR3 DNA reads as TGCAGCGTTGAATGGGGGCAGTCTGGAAACACCATATATTTT. Full variable domain (missing parts from reference TRBV29-1 and TRBJ1-3): SAVISQKPSRDICQRGTSLTIQCQVDSQVTMMFWYRQQPGQSLTLIATANQGSEATYESGFVIDKFPISRPNLTFSTLTVSNMSPEDSSIYLCSVEWGQSGNTIYFGEGSWLTVV.

The chain joins TRBV19 to TRBJ2-1, with D possibly being TRBD1 (5 bases). Trimming removed 3 bases at V and 5 bases at J, with 8 bases between. The CDR3 consists of 13 residues. Germline V lookup: CDR1 LNHDA, CDR2 SQIVND (reference sequence). The CDR3 loop reads CASSMGPDNEQFF. CDR3 in DNA: TGTGCCAGTAGTATGGGGCCGGACAATGAGCAGTTCTTC.

This clone was seen once. This chain joins TRBV28 and TRBJ1-1; tentatively, D is TRBD1 (6 bases). CDR3 length equals 17 residues. The germline CDR1 and CDR2 sequences are MDHEN and SYDVKM. Trimming pared 3 bases from V and 3 bases from J, leaving 20 bases between. The CDR3 DNA reads TGTGCCAGCAGTTTGGGGGCCAGAGGGGTCGGAGACACTGAAGCTTTCTTT. It is translated as CASSLGARGVGDTEAFF.

V and J are TRBV29-1 and TRBJ1-2; D is possibly TRBD1 (5 bases). Germline CDR1 is SQVTM and CDR2 is ANQGSEA. Deletions cut 7 bases from V and 6 bases from J, with 12 bases between. This CDR3 has 11 residues. The CDR3 is CSAIQGNGYTF. The CDR3 region has the DNA TGCAGCGCGATTCAGGGAAATGGCTACACCTTC.

The V gene is TRBV9, the J gene TRBJ2-3; D ambiguous. Between the trimmed V and J ends, which lost 0 bases and 5 bases, there was a span of 7 bases. The CDR3 has 13 residues. The germline CDR1 and CDR2 sequences are SGDLS and YYNGEE. Here the CDR3 reads CASSVGVKDTQYF. The DNA of the CDR3 is TGTGCCAGCAGCGTAGGGGTGAAAGATACGCAGTATTTT.

This chain joins TRBV9 and TRBJ1-5, with 11 bases fitting TRBD1. CDR1 is SGDLS and CDR2 is YYNGEE in the germline V gene. The junction had 7 bases not matched to a gene; V was cut back by 4 bases and J by 7 bases. This CDR3 contains 15 residues. The CDR3 loop is CASSRDRGMGQPQHF. The CDR3 nucleotides read TGTGCCAGCAGCCGGGACAGGGGGATGGGACAGCCCCAGCATTTT.

The J gene is TRBJ2-5, the V gene TRBV6-1; TRBD2 aligns across 9 bases. CDR1 is MNHNS, CDR2 SASEGT, per germline. Trimming removed 2 bases from V and 2 bases from J; junction bases left unmatched: 6. This CDR3 is built from 16 residues. The CDR3 DNA is TGTGCCAGCAGTGAAAGGCTAGCGGGACATCAAGAGACCCAGTACTTC. It yields the protein CASSERLAGHQETQYF.

Only one count was recorded for this clone. The chain carries TRBV5-6 and TRBJ2-6; 8 bases are a match to TRBD2. Losses at the gene ends were 4 bases for V and 1 base for J; bases not matched to a gene: 10. Germline values: CDR1 SGHDT, CDR2 YYEEEE. The CDR3 is 18 residues long. For the CDR3, the DNA is TGTGCCAGCAGCCGCCTGGGAGCGGGGGAGTCTGGGGCCAACGTCCTGACTTTC. Its translation is CASSRLGAGESGANVLTF.

V gene TRBV19 combines with J gene TRBJ1-5, with TRBD1 identical over 10 bases. V lost 5 bases and J lost 5; bases outside the gene matches: 3. Germline V CDR1 and CDR2: LNHDA, SQIVND (reference sequence). The CDR3 is 14 amino acids. The DNA of the CDR3 is TGTGCCAGTAGTCAGGGACAGGGGTATCAGCCCCAGCATTTT. It translates to CASSQGQGYQPQHF.

This chain connects TRBV5-4 to TRBJ2-5, with 7 positions matching TRBD1. This CDR3 region has 14 residues. Germline V gives CDR1 SGHNT, CDR2 YYREEE (reference sequence). Trimming cost V 5 bases and J 2 bases; bases outside gene matches: 6. The CDR3 protein is CASRGDRRQETQYF. Written as DNA, the CDR3 is TGTGCCAGCAGAGGGGACAGACGACAAGAGACCCAGTACTTC.

The CDR3 DNA sequence: TGTGCCTGGGCCCTTGGCGGGAGCACAGATACGCAGTATTTT. Translated, it gives CAWALGGSTDTQYF. The rearrangement joins TRBV30 to TRBJ2-3, with TRBD2 as a possible D gene (5 bases). The CDR3 runs 14 residues. In germline, CDR1 is GTSNPN, CDR2 SVGIG (reference sequence). Between the trimmed V and J ends, which lost 5 bases and 0 bases, there was a span of 12 bases.

This chain uses TRBV5-1 with TRBJ2-4, with D perhaps matching TRBD2 (6 bases). The V and J ends lost 0 bases and 0 bases respectively, with 13 bases between them. The CDR3 spans 17 residues. Germline V gives CDR1 SGHRS, CDR2 YFSETQ. The CDR3: CASSLGQRALAKNIQYF. Written as DNA, the CDR3 is TGCGCCAGCAGCTTGGGCCAGCGGGCCCTAGCCAAAAACATTCAGTACTTC.

The rearrangement joins TRBV5-1 to TRBJ1-2; 8 bases line up with TRBD1. J gave up 7 bases and V 4 bases, and 12 bases lay outside the gene matches. CDR3 length: 15 residues. CDR1 and CDR2 (germline): SGHRS, YFSETQ. This CDR3 is CASSRDRPRFSGYTF. CDR3 sequence (DNA): TGCGCCAGCAGCCGGGACAGGCCGAGGTTTAGTGGCTACACCTTC.

This clone was seen only once. For the CDR3, the DNA is TGCGCCAGCAGTGGAACTAGCGGATACAATGAGCAGTTCTTC. It yields the protein CASSGTSGYNEQFF. The genes are TRBV10-1 and TRBJ2-1; 8 bases are shared with TRBD2. CDR1 is WNHNN, CDR2 SYGVQD, per germline (reference sequence). V was clipped by 4 bases and J by 4 bases; unmatched bases: 3. The CDR3 extends over 14 amino acids.

CDR3 DNA: TGTGCCACAGCCCGTCTGGGCACTGAAGCTTTCTTT. It yields the protein CATARLGTEAFF. V is TRBV6-5 and J is TRBJ1-1; D not certain. The germline V and J ends were trimmed by 10 bases and 4 bases, with 13 bases remaining between them. The CDR3 is 12 residues long. Germline CDR1 and CDR2: MNHEY and SVGAGI.

This clone was observed a few times. V is TRBV6-4 and J is TRBJ1-5; 8 positions match TRBD1. Unmatched junction bases numbered 5, after V lost 3 bases and J lost 1 base. The germline V gene has CDR1 MRHNA and CDR2 SNTAGT. There are 16 residues in the CDR3. CDR3 bases: TGTGCCAGCAGTGAAACGGACAGGGCAAGCAATCAGCCCCAGCATTTT. It codes for CASSETDRASNQPQHF.

About this clone itself: Compared with germline, one end of the junction differs, possibly owing to a read error. The chain is built from TRBV2 and TRBJ2-7; perhaps TRBD1 as D (5 bases). Germline-derived CDR1 and CDR2 are SNHLY and FYNNEI. The CDR3 loop spans 13 amino acids. In DNA, the CDR3 is TGTGCCTGCAGGGCCCCAGCCATTTACGAGCAGTACTTC. It is translated as CACRAPAIYEQYF.

This clone was detected once. V is TRBV6-6 and J is TRBJ2-7, with D possibly TRBD2 on 6 matching bases. The germline V and J ends were trimmed by 2 bases and 8 bases, with 16 bases remaining between them. Germline V gene lookup returns CDR1 MNHNY and CDR2 SVGAGI (reference sequence). There are 14 residues in the CDR3. The CDR3 is CASSYSGRGTQQYF. For the CDR3, the DNA is TGTGCCAGCAGTTACAGTGGGAGAGGGACTCAGCAGTACTTC.

This clone has just a few counts. The V gene is TRBV29-1, the J gene TRBJ2-4, with D perhaps assigned TRBD1 or TRBD2 (5 bases each). The CDR3 length is 14 residues. V lost 1 base to trimming and J lost 6 bases, with 13 bases between them. The germline V gene encodes CDR1 SQVTM and CDR2 ANQGSEA. The DNA of the CDR3 is TGCAGCGTTGAAGCCACGGGACCGAGAAACATTCAGTACTTC. Translating it yields CSVEATGPRNIQYF.

The CDR3 DNA follows: TGTGCCAGCAGTTTATCAGGGAAGGGCTACGAGCAGTACTTC. Translation gives CASSLSGKGYEQYF. This sequence joins TRBV28 and TRBJ2-7, with D possibly being TRBD1 (5 bases). Germline values: CDR1 MDHEN, CDR2 SYDVKM. Trimming left V 1 base short and J 3 bases short, with 10 bases between. The CDR3 length is 14 residues.

This chain links TRBV19 with TRBJ2-1; no clear D gene. Germline V lookup: CDR1 LNHDA, CDR2 SQIVND (reference sequence). This CDR3 has 14 residues. Trimming cost V 0 bases and J 4 bases, with 7 bases left between them. The CDR3 bases are TGTGCCAGTAGTATAGATCTTCAGTACAATGAGCAGTTCTTC. Amino acid sequence: CASSIDLQYNEQFF.

The rearrangement links TRBV11-3 to TRBJ2-1, with a tentative D call TRBD2 (5 bases). V shed 3 bases and J shed 7 bases, with 7 bases lying between them. The CDR3 is 12 residues long. From germline, CDR1 is SGHNT and CDR2 YENEEA. The CDR3 loop reads CASSFTGNEQFF. Written as DNA, the CDR3 is TGTGCCAGCAGCTTTACGGGGAATGAGCAGTTCTTC. Full variable domain (outside the CDR3, taken from reference TRBV11-3 and TRBJ2-1): EAGVVQSPRYKIIEKKQPVAFWCNPISGHNTLYWYLQNLGQGPELLIRYENEEAVDDSQLPKDRFSAERLKGVDSTLKIQPAELGDSAVYLCASSFTGNEQFFGPGTRLTVL.

The chain uses TRBV6-6 and TRBJ2-2; 7 bases are a match to TRBD1. The CDR3 contains 15 residues. V lost 7 bases to trimming and J lost 6 bases; unmatched junction nucleotides: 11. Germline V gene sequence: CDR1 MNHNY, CDR2 SVGAGI (reference sequence). CDR3 amino acids: CASTLRQGGAGELFF. For the CDR3, the DNA is TGTGCCAGCACCCTAAGACAGGGTGGGGCCGGGGAGCTGTTTTTT.

CDR3 residues: CASSRQGGNTEAFF. In nucleotides, the CDR3 is TGTGCCAGTAGCAGACAGGGGGGAAACACTGAAGCTTTCTTT. This rearrangement joins TRBV19 to TRBJ1-1, with 9 nucleotides matching TRBD1. Germline CDR1 is LNHDA and CDR2 is SQIVND (reference sequence). This CDR3 contains 14 residues. Unmatched junction bases numbered 4, after V lost 6 bases and J lost 2 bases.

A single count supports this clone. This chain uses TRBV6-6 with TRBJ2-3, with D unresolved. This CDR3 has 13 residues. V lost 0 bases and J 7 bases, leaving 8 bases between the germline ends. Per the germline V gene, CDR1 is MNHNY and CDR2 is SVGAGI (reference sequence). The CDR3 coding sequence is TGTGCCAGCAGTTACTCCCAGCTACATACGCAGTATTTT. Protein: CASSYSQLHTQYF.

V gene TRBV7-9 combines with J gene TRBJ1-1; D is undetermined. The germline gives CDR1 SEHNR, CDR2 FQNEAQ (reference sequence). The CDR3 has 15 amino acids. The V gene lost 1 base and the J gene lost 5 bases, with 14 bases spanning the gap. CDR3 protein: CASSLGSQGLTEAFF. CDR3 DNA: TGTGCCAGCAGCTTAGGATCGCAAGGTCTGACTGAAGCTTTCTTT.